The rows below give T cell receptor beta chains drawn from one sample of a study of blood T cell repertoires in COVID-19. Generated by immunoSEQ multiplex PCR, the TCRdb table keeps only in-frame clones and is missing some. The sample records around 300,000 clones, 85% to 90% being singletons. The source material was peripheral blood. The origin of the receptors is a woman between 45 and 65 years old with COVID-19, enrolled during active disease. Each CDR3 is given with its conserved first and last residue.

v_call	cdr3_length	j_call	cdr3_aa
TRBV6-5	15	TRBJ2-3	CASSLDRGRKDTQYF
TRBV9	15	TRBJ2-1	CASSPEGTRRDEQFF
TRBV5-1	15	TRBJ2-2	CASSLGLRTTGELFF
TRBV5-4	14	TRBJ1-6	CASSRRQGKSPLHF
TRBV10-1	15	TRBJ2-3	CASSDEGISTDTQYF
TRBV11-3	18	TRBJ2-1	CASSLEGRASGRSNEQFF
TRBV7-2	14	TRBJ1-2	CASSPVSGSNGYTF
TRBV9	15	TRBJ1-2	CASSTSRTGGKGYTF
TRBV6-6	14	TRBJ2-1	CASIPRETSHEQFF
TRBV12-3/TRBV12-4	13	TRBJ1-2	CASTEGENYGYTF
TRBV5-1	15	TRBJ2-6	CASSLALSGANVLTF
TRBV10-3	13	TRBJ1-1	CAISDSGNTEAFF
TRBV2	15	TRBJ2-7	CASSESGIPTYEQYF
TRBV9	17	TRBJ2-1	CASSVSSGIVNGNEQFF
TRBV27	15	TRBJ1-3	CASSLYGFSGNTIYF
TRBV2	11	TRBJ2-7	CASWANYEQYF